Following are 27 T cell receptor beta chains from one sample sequenced in a study of Graves' ophthalmopathy and Graves' hyperthyroidism. Amplifying from RNA transcripts, the study obtained TCR beta CDR3 regions. Amplification began with first-round RT-PCR using HTBI primers, then second-round multiplex PCR was performed. TCRdb itself ran the multiplex PCR reads through MiXCR, one entry per CDR3 protein. The repertoire holds 1 million to 1.3 million distinct CDR3 sequences, about 40% seen once, with around 10% in the top ten. The sequenced sample consisted of peripheral blood or thyroid tissue (not recorded which). Every receptor here comes from an adult man with Graves' hyperthyroidism.

In its sample, this clonotype was seen many times. This chain uses TRBV7-2 with TRBJ1-4, with D uncertain. The CDR3 covers 16 residues. Trimming cost V 4 bases and J 5 bases, with 17 bases left between them. The germline V gene has CDR1 SGHTA and CDR2 FQGNSA. The CDR3 protein is CASSSDFYSENEKLFF. As DNA, the CDR3 is TGTGCCAGCAGCTCAGATTTCTATTCGGAAAATGAAAAACTGTTTTTT.

This chain links TRBV12-3 or TRBV12-4 with TRBJ1-1; unclear D gene. Trimming removed 2 bases from V and 9 bases from J, with 22 bases in between. The CDR3 loop spans 16 amino acids. The CDR3 nucleotides are TGTGCCAGCAGTTTAATTAAGGGCAGGTCAGCCTTGAAAGCTTTCTTT. Protein product: CASSLIKGRSALKAFF.

This clonotype was detected only a few times. The chain links TRBV7-9 to TRBJ1-2; D gene unclear. This CDR3 spans 11 amino acids. The germline V and J ends were trimmed by 3 bases and 7 bases, with 6 bases remaining between them. Germline-derived CDR1 and CDR2 are SEHNR and FQNEAQ (reference sequence). CDR3 sequence (DNA): TGTGCCAGCAGCTTGTACCTTGGCTACACCTTC. It encodes CASSLYLGYTF. Drawing the rest from reference TRBV7-9 and TRBJ1-2, the complete variable domain is DTGVSQNPRHKITKRGQNVTFRCDPISEHNRLYWYRQTLGQGPEFLTYFQNEAQLEKSRLLSDRFSAERPKGSFSTLEIQRTEQGDSAMYLCASSLYLGYTFGSGTRLTVV.

Worth noting for this clonotype: A much larger clone differs by one base, so this may be a read error. The CDR3 does not close with the conserved phenylalanine or tryptophan, likely indicating a read error. The chain carries TRBV12-3 or TRBV12-4 and TRBJ2-7, with D perhaps matching TRBD1 or TRBD2 (6 bases each). This CDR3 is 12 amino acids long. Trimming shortened V by 5 bases and J by 7 bases, and 12 bases separated the two germline ends. CDR3 region: CASSPGGWEQYL. CDR3 DNA: TGTGCCAGCAGTCCCGGGGGCTGGGAGCAGTACCTC.

This chain connects TRBV12-3 or TRBV12-4 to TRBJ1-1, with a possible D match to TRBD1 (5 bases). CDR3 length: 15 residues. Trimming pared 0 bases from V and 7 bases from J, leaving 15 bases between. The CDR3 DNA follows: TGTGCCAGCAGTTTAGCAGGGGTCAAGAGTGGTGAAGCTTTCTTT. Amino acids: CASSLAGVKSGEAFF.

This chain connects TRBV10-3 to TRBJ1-1, with 9 bases fitting TRBD1. Germline V gives CDR1 ENHRY, CDR2 SYGVKD. Germline trimming cut 10 bases from V and 0 bases from J; bases unmatched to any gene: 6. The length of the CDR3 is 14 residues. The CDR3 DNA follows: TGTGCCACCTGGGACAGGGATATGAACACTGAAGCTTTCTTT. This translates into CATWDRDMNTEAFF.

This clonotype was seen at least ten times. The rearrangement uses TRBV10-3 and TRBJ1-3; TRBD1 agrees at 11 bases. This CDR3 contains 19 residues. CDR1 and CDR2 (germline): ENHRY, SYGVKD. J lost 3 bases, V lost 3 bases, and 13 bases had no gene match. CDR3 nucleotides: TGTGCCATCAGTGAAGGTTTGGACAGGGGGCGTCGAAGTGGAAACACCATATATTTT. It yields the protein CAISEGLDRGRRSGNTIYF.

This clonotype was counted ten times or more. The chain's CDR3 is CASIPDRGSNQPQHF. CDR3 DNA sequence: TGTGCCAGCATCCCCGACAGGGGAAGCAATCAGCCCCAGCATTTT. The V gene is TRBV6-6, the J gene TRBJ1-5; 8 bases are a match to TRBD1. The V gene end was trimmed by 7 bases and the J gene end by 1 base; junction bases not matched to a gene: 6. The CDR3 extends over 15 amino acids. CDR1 MNHNY and CDR2 SVGAGI come from the germline V gene (reference sequence).

The table lists this clonotype with a few counts. The chain carries TRBV12-3 or TRBV12-4 and TRBJ1-5, with 7 bases matching TRBD1. This CDR3 contains 17 residues. V was pared by 5 bases and J by 2 bases, with 12 bases of the junction left unmatched. The CDR3 coding sequence is TGTGCCAGCAGTCCTCCGGGACAGAATTTAGGCAATCAGCCCCAGCATTTT. Translation gives CASSPPGQNLGNQPQHF.

Points on this clonotype: Being one base from a much bigger clone, this may be a read error. V is TRBV9 and J is TRBJ1-5; no clear D. Trimming removed 3 bases from V and 6 bases from J, with 16 bases in between. Germline V gene sequence: CDR1 SGDLS, CDR2 YYNGEE. The CDR3 spans 15 residues. Here the CDR3 DNA reads TGTGCCAGCAGCGCGGACCCCCCGGCGGGTCAGCCCCAGCATTTT. This translates into CASSADPPAGQPQHF.

This clonotype appeared once. The V call is TRBV11-1, the J call TRBJ2-2, with D uncertain. This CDR3 region has 13 residues. Trimming took off 8 bases at V and 1 base at J, with 8 bases between the two ends. Germline loops: CDR1 SGHAT, CDR2 FQDESV (reference sequence). This chain's CDR3 is CASGPQNTGELFF. The CDR3 bases are TGTGCCAGCGGTCCTCAGAACACCGGGGAGCTGTTTTTT.

The J gene is TRBJ2-3, the V gene TRBV2; D is unresolved. Germline CDR1 and CDR2: SNHLY and FYNNEI. CDR3 size: 11 residues. V was shortened by 9 bases and J by 6 bases, with 10 bases between the two germline ends. As DNA, the CDR3 is TGTGCCAGACGTCGGGTGGATACGCAGTATTTT. Its protein product is CARRRVDTQYF.

On this clonotype itself: A read error may be the cause here, since a much bigger clone is one base away. The CDR3 DNA reads TGTGCCAGCAGTGGATTTAAGCTAAGCTATGGCTACACCTTC. Its protein is CASSGFKLSYGYTF. The chain couples TRBV2 to TRBJ1-2; D uncertain. V was clipped by 4 bases and J by 4 bases, with 13 bases between them. CDR1 and CDR2 from the germline V gene are SNHLY and FYNNEI. This CDR3 region has 14 residues. Variable domain in full (rest from reference TRBV2 and TRBJ1-2): EPEVTQTPSHQVTQMGQEVILRCVPISNHLYFYWYRQILGQKVEFLVSFYNNEISEKSEIFDDQFSVERPDGSNFTLKIRSTKLEDSAMYFCASSGFKLSYGYTFGSGTRLTVV.

The rearrangement links TRBV29-1 to TRBJ1-3, with no clear D. CDR1 and CDR2 from the germline V gene are SQVTM and ANQGSEA. The germline V and J ends were trimmed by 6 bases and 0 bases, with 9 bases remaining between them. The CDR3 is 13 amino acids. This chain's CDR3 is CSVLDYSGNTIYF. The DNA of the CDR3 is TGCAGCGTCTTAGACTACTCTGGAAACACCATATATTTT.

This clonotype was counted many times. The V gene is TRBV11-1, the J gene TRBJ2-7, with 9 bases fitting TRBD2. Trimming took 3 bases from V and 5 from J; bases not matched to a gene: 8. The V gene's germline CDR1 is SGHAT and CDR2 FQDESV (reference sequence). The CDR3 has 15 residues. The CDR3 region is CASSFTGTSSHEQYF. The CDR3 DNA reads as TGTGCCAGCAGCTTTACCGGGACTAGCAGCCACGAGCAGTACTTC. Drawing the rest from reference TRBV11-1 and TRBJ2-7, the complete variable domain is EAEVAQSPRYKITEKSQAVAFWCDPISGHATLYWYRQILGQGPELLVQFQDESVVDDSQLPKDRFSAERLKGVDSTLKIQPAELGDSAMYLCASSFTGTSSHEQYFGPGTRLTVT.

This chain joins TRBV20-1 and TRBJ1-2, with unresolved D. CDR1 is DFQATT and CDR2 is SNEGSKA in the germline V gene (reference sequence). CDR3 size: 13 residues. With 0 bases removed from V and 7 bases from J, the gap between germline ends came to 12 bases. DNA for the CDR3: TGCAGTGCTAGAGATCTGGCCACCCTTGGCTACACCTTC. This encodes CSARDLATLGYTF.

The chain is built from TRBV10-2 and TRBJ2-7; possibly TRBD1 for D (6 bases). V was shortened by 0 bases and J by 2 bases, with 11 bases between the two germline ends. The CDR3 length is 15 residues. Germline-derived CDR1 and CDR2 are WSHSY and SAAADI. CDR3 DNA sequence: TGCGCCAGCAGTGAGTCGGCAGGACAGACCTACGAGCAGTACTTC. Its translation: CASSESAGQTYEQYF.

The chain combines TRBV24-1 with TRBJ1-5, with D possibly TRBD1 on 5 matching bases. Trimming took off 10 bases at V and 0 bases at J, with 15 bases between the two ends. Germline V gene data show CDR1 as KGHDR and CDR2 as SFDVKD. The CDR3 is made up of 15 amino acids. CDR3 amino acids: CATSSWGNSNQPQHF. CDR3 bases: TGTGCCACTTCTTCTTGGGGGAATAGCAATCAGCCCCAGCATTTT.

The sample holds a few counts of this clonotype. The chain uses TRBV9 and TRBJ2-7; D may be TRBD2 (6 bases). The germline gives CDR1 SGDLS, CDR2 YYNGEE. Deletions cut 3 bases from V and 4 bases from J, with 14 bases between. The CDR3 sequence is 14 residues long. The chain's CDR3 is CASSAGGTSYEQYF. The CDR3, as DNA: TGTGCCAGCAGCGCAGGCGGGACGTCTTACGAGCAGTACTTC.

This clonotype was observed at least ten times. At one boundary the junction diverges from the germline segment, which might be a read error. The rearrangement joins TRBV12-3 or TRBV12-4 to TRBJ1-2; D remains ambiguous. The CDR3 has 11 amino acids. The CDR3 coding sequence is TGTGCCAGCAGCTTAGGGTTCGGCTACACCTTC. This sequence encodes CASSLGFGYTF.

The chain carries TRBV7-9 and TRBJ1-5; D is uncertain. The CDR3 runs 14 residues. Germline V lookup: CDR1 SEHNR, CDR2 FQNEAQ (reference sequence). Trimming left V 4 bases short and J 9 bases short, with 16 bases between. The CDR3 sequence: CASSSRTASAPQHF. CDR3 nucleotides: TGTGCCAGCAGCTCCAGGACGGCGTCGGCGCCCCAGCATTTT.

The table lists this clonotype with many counts. The chain joins TRBV4-3 to TRBJ2-7; D might be TRBD1 (6 bases). Trimming removed 0 bases from V and 3 bases from J, with 9 bases in between. Germline-derived CDR1 and CDR2 are LGHNA and YSLEER. The CDR3 runs to 14 residues. CDR3 loop: CASSQDSRGYEQYF. CDR3 bases: TGCGCCAGCAGCCAAGATTCCAGGGGCTACGAGCAGTACTTC.

The chain links TRBV11-2 to TRBJ2-5; D is undetermined. Germline V gives CDR1 SGHAT, CDR2 FQNNGV. This CDR3 region has 10 residues. Trimming removed 5 bases at V and 9 bases at J, with 7 bases between. The CDR3 spells CASSRPAQYF. The CDR3 DNA sequence: TGTGCCAGCAGCCGCCCCGCCCAGTACTTC.

CDR3 sequence reads: CASSLDAGGSPLHF. CDR3 sequence (DNA): TGCGCCAGCAGCTTGGATGCAGGGGGATCACCCCTCCACTTT. This sequence joins TRBV5-1 and TRBJ1-6, with TRBD1 matching over 7 bases. Unmatched junction bases numbered 4, after V lost 0 bases and J lost 10 bases. Germline CDR1 and CDR2: SGHRS and YFSETQ. This CDR3 has 14 amino acids. The full variable domain, its missing parts supplied by reference TRBV5-1 and TRBJ1-6, is KAGVTQTPRYLIKTRGQQVTLSCSPISGHRSVSWYQQTPGQGLQFLFEYFSETQRNKGNFPGRFSGRQFSNSRSEMNVSTLELGDSALYLCASSLDAGGSPLHFGNGTRLTVT.

This clonotype was seen repeatedly, ten times or more. The rearrangement uses TRBV7-6 and TRBJ2-7; 8 bases agree with TRBD1. The CDR3 sequence is 16 residues long. CDR1 is SGHVS and CDR2 is FNYEAQ in the germline V gene. Trimming at V came to 5 bases and at J to 4 bases, leaving 13 bases not matched to a gene. The CDR3 bases are TGTGCCAGCAGCAATCGACAGGGGCCGAGGAGATACGAGCAGTACTTC. It codes for CASSNRQGPRRYEQYF.

This clonotype was recorded at least ten times. The chain is built from TRBV7-9 and TRBJ1-6; D possibly corresponds to TRBD1 (6 bases). The CDR3 loop spans 15 amino acids. V was pared by 5 bases and J by 6 bases, with 14 bases between. Germline-derived CDR1 and CDR2 are SEHNR and FQNEAQ (reference sequence). The CDR3 loop reads CASSNGTGSNSPLHF. The CDR3 coding sequence is TGTGCCAGCAGCAATGGAACAGGGAGTAATTCACCCCTCCACTTT.

This clonotype was observed many times. This chain connects TRBV7-8 to TRBJ1-6, with D possibly TRBD1 on 5 matching bases. V lost 1 base and J lost 8, with 12 bases in between. Germline CDR1 is SGHVS and CDR2 is FQNEAQ. The length of the CDR3 is 15 residues. CDR3 sequence (DNA): TGTGCCAGCAGCTTAGAGGGACGGGGGGATTCACCCCTCCACTTT. It is translated as CASSLEGRGDSPLHF.